Here is one TCR beta chain with its context. The antigen is unknown. The sample originates from a study of beta chain features in type 1 diabetes. Study results and caveats: A moderate, significant TCRB CDR3 shortening appeared in type 1 diabetes across four CD4+ subsets.

V was pared by 4 bases and J by 5 bases, with 16 bases of the junction left unmatched. In germline, CDR1 is SEHNR, CDR2 FQNEAQ (reference sequence). The CDR3 is 17 amino acids. Isolated RNA was reverse transcribed in full, so expressed TCRB transcripts were sequenced. The data were produced by immunoSEQ multiplex PCR, yet TCRdb's version contains in-frame clones alone and is incomplete. The data show 200,000 to 250,000 clones, with 9% to 10% seen just once and just under 0.035% held by the top ten. This sequence originates from a woman younger than 35 in good health. The chain is built from TRBV7-9 and TRBJ1-2; 7 bases line up with TRBD1. Source material: naive CD4+ T cells from blood. The CDR3 loop reads CASSSTDTGEKWYGYTF. CDR3 nucleotides: TGTGCCAGCAGCTCCACAGACACAGGGGAGAAGTGGTATGGCTACACCTTC.